A selection of T cell receptor beta chains follows, all from one sample in a study of blood T cell repertoires in COVID-19. The table came from immunoSEQ multiplex PCR; TCRdb's copy has only in-frame clones and leaves some out. Of some 240,000 clones in the sample, approximately 83% are singletons; the top ten hold 3% to 4%. The sequenced sample was PBMCs or T cells enriched from blood (not recorded which). The receptors derive from a woman aged 40 to 49 with acute COVID-19. Each CDR3 is given with its conserved first and last residue. D genes are given only for firm matches. Clone sizes are given selectively: once, few, many, or a class where the clone is expanded.

j_call: TRBJ2-1; clone_size: NA; v_call: TRBV5-1; d_call: NA; cdr3_nt: TGCGCCAGCAGCTCAATGGGGCGGGATGAGAATGAGCAGTTCTTC; cdr3_aa: CASSSMGRDENEQFF
j_call: TRBJ1-1; clone_size: NA; v_call: TRBV7-3; d_call: TRBD1; cdr3_nt: TGTGCCAGCAGCCGAGACAGGGTCACTGAAGCTTTCTTT; cdr3_aa: CASSRDRVTEAFF
j_call: TRBJ2-1; clone_size: NA; v_call: TRBV14; d_call: NA; cdr3_nt: TGTGCCAGCAGCCGAGGACAGCCAAGCTCCTACAATGAGCAGTTCTTC; cdr3_aa: CASSRGQPSSYNEQFF
j_call: TRBJ2-1; clone_size: NA; v_call: TRBV20-1; d_call: TRBD2; cdr3_nt: TGCAGTCTTAGCGGGAGAGGTGAGCAGTTCTTC; cdr3_aa: CSLSGRGEQFF
j_call: TRBJ1-1; clone_size: NA; v_call: TRBV4-2; d_call: TRBD1; cdr3_nt: TGTGCCAGCAGAAATCAGGGACAGATGAACACTGAAGCTTTCTTT; cdr3_aa: CASRNQGQMNTEAFF
j_call: TRBJ2-7; clone_size: NA; v_call: TRBV29-1; d_call: NA; cdr3_nt: TGCAGCGTGCGCACGGAGAGCTCCTACGAGCAGTACTTC; cdr3_aa: CSVRTESSYEQYF
j_call: TRBJ1-1; clone_size: NA; v_call: TRBV19; d_call: NA; cdr3_nt: TGTGCCAGCACTGGACTTTTTCTGGGGACTGAAGCTTTCTTT; cdr3_aa: CASTGLFLGTEAFF
j_call: TRBJ2-7; clone_size: once; v_call: TRBV5-1; d_call: TRBD1; cdr3_nt: TGCGCCAGCAGCTTGACAGGACAGGGGGCTTACGAGCAGTACTTC; cdr3_aa: CASSLTGQGAYEQYF
j_call: TRBJ1-1; clone_size: NA; v_call: TRBV5-1; d_call: NA; cdr3_nt: TGCGCCAGCTCCAGGGGTTCTGAAGCTTTCTTT; cdr3_aa: CASSRGSEAFF
j_call: TRBJ2-1; clone_size: once; v_call: TRBV11-3; d_call: TRBD2; cdr3_nt: TGTGCCAGCAGCCGCAGACTAGCGGGATGGTACAATGAGCAGTTCTTC; cdr3_aa: CASSRRLAGWYNEQFF
j_call: TRBJ1-3; clone_size: NA; v_call: TRBV6-4; d_call: NA; cdr3_nt: TGTGCCACCAGGGTTAGTGGAAACACCATATATTTT; cdr3_aa: CATRVSGNTIYF
j_call: TRBJ1-2; clone_size: NA; v_call: TRBV7-9; d_call: NA; cdr3_nt: TGTGCCAGCAGCGGCGACGCCGCAGGGGATGGCTACACCTTC; cdr3_aa: CASSGDAAGDGYTF
j_call: TRBJ1-1; clone_size: NA; v_call: TRBV12-3/TRBV12-4; d_call: TRBD1; cdr3_nt: TGTGCCAGCAGGGGGACAGGGGAGATTGAAGCTTTCTTT; cdr3_aa: CASRGTGEIEAFF
j_call: TRBJ2-5; clone_size: NA; v_call: TRBV2; d_call: NA; cdr3_nt: TGTGCCAGCAGTACCTCAGACTCCCAAGAGACCCAGTACTTC; cdr3_aa: CASSTSDSQETQYF
j_call: TRBJ2-7; clone_size: NA; v_call: TRBV11-3; d_call: NA; cdr3_nt: TGTGCCAGCAGTCCAACTCTTTCCTACGAGCAGTACTTC; cdr3_aa: CASSPTLSYEQYF
j_call: TRBJ2-3; clone_size: NA; v_call: TRBV10-2; d_call: TRBD2; cdr3_nt: TGCGCCAGCACTAGCGGGAGGGAGACAGATACGCAGTATTTT; cdr3_aa: CASTSGRETDTQYF
j_call: TRBJ2-1; clone_size: few; v_call: TRBV14; d_call: NA; cdr3_nt: TGTGCCAGCAGCCACCGACAGAGCTCCTACAATGAGCAGTTCTTC; cdr3_aa: CASSHRQSSYNEQFF
j_call: TRBJ2-2; clone_size: NA; v_call: TRBV11-3; d_call: TRBD2; cdr3_nt: TGTGCCAGCAGCTTAGACGGGGGGACCGGGGAGCTGTTTTTT; cdr3_aa: CASSLDGGTGELFF
j_call: TRBJ2-7; clone_size: NA; v_call: TRBV19; d_call: TRBD2; cdr3_nt: TGTGCCAGCCAACCCGGGACTAGCGGGAGAGGGGGGTTCGAGCAGTACTTC; cdr3_aa: CASQPGTSGRGGFEQYF
j_call: TRBJ2-2; clone_size: NA; v_call: TRBV5-6; d_call: NA; cdr3_nt: TGTGCCAGCAGCTCGTCCGGGTTTCGGAACACCGGGGAGCTGTTTTTT; cdr3_aa: CASSSSGFRNTGELFF
j_call: TRBJ2-1; clone_size: NA; v_call: TRBV9; d_call: NA; cdr3_nt: TGTGCCAGCACGGGTGACAGATTGGATGAGCAGTTCTTC; cdr3_aa: CASTGDRLDEQFF
j_call: TRBJ2-7; clone_size: NA; v_call: TRBV4-1; d_call: TRBD1; cdr3_nt: TGCGCCAGCAGCACTGACAGGGCCTACGAGCAGTACTTC; cdr3_aa: CASSTDRAYEQYF
j_call: TRBJ2-1; clone_size: NA; v_call: TRBV7-7; d_call: NA; cdr3_nt: TGTGCTAGCAGCTTGTTAGCCGGGACTGGATACAATGAGCAGTTCTTC; cdr3_aa: CASSLLAGTGYNEQFF
j_call: TRBJ2-4; clone_size: NA; v_call: TRBV9; d_call: NA; cdr3_nt: TGTGCCAGCAGCGTAGCCTGCAGGACTTCCCATAGGGTTCAGTACTTC; cdr3_aa: CASSVACRTSHRVQYF
j_call: TRBJ1-1; clone_size: NA; v_call: TRBV3-1/TRBV3-2; d_call: TRBD1; cdr3_nt: TGTGCCAGCAGCCAGTCCGACAGGGGTAGTAAAGCTGAAGCTTTCTTT; cdr3_aa: CASSQSDRGSKAEAFF
j_call: TRBJ2-1; clone_size: few; v_call: TRBV15; d_call: TRBD1; cdr3_nt: TGTGCCACCAGCAGAGCCCCGACAGGGGGCTACAATGAGCAGTTCTTC; cdr3_aa: CATSRAPTGGYNEQFF
j_call: TRBJ2-3; clone_size: NA; v_call: TRBV19; d_call: NA; cdr3_nt: TGTGCCAGTAGTACTCAACAAAGCACAGATACGCAGTATTTT; cdr3_aa: CASSTQQSTDTQYF
j_call: TRBJ2-2; clone_size: NA; v_call: TRBV9; d_call: TRBD2; cdr3_nt: TGTGCCAGCAGCGACCAGCGGGAGTCCACCGGGGAGCTGTTTTTT; cdr3_aa: CASSDQRESTGELFF
j_call: TRBJ1-4; clone_size: NA; v_call: TRBV7-9; d_call: TRBD1; cdr3_nt: TGTGCCAGCAGTCCAGGGGGTGCGGGTGAAAAACTGTTTTTT; cdr3_aa: CASSPGGAGEKLFF
j_call: TRBJ1-5; clone_size: once; v_call: TRBV27; d_call: NA; cdr3_nt: TGTGCCAGCAGTTTATCGGTGGCAGGGACCCAGCATTTT; cdr3_aa: CASSLSVAGTQHF
j_call: TRBJ2-5; clone_size: NA; v_call: TRBV3-1/TRBV3-2; d_call: TRBD1; cdr3_nt: TGTGCCAGCAGCCAACCGGGACAGGGGGGCTTGGGGGAGACCCAGTACTTC; cdr3_aa: CASSQPGQGGLGETQYF